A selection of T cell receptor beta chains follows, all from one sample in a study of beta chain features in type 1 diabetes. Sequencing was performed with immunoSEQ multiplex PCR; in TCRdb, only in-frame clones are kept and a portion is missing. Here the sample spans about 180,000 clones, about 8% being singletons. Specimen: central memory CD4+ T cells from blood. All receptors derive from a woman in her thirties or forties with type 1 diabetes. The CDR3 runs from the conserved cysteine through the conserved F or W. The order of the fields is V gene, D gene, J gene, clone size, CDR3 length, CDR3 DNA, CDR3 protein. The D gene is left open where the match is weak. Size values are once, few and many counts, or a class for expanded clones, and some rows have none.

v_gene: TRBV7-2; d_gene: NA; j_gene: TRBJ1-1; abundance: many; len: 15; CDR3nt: TGTGCCAGCAGCTTAGCTGGCAGGGTCGGCACTGAAGCTTTCTTT; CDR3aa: CASSLAGRVGTEAFF
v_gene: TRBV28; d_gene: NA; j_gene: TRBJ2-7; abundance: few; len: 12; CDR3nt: TGTGCCAGCAGCCCGAGACAGTACGAGCAGTACTTC; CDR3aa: CASSPRQYEQYF
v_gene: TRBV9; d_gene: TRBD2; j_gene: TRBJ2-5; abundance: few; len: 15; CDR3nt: TGTGCCAGCAGCGGGAGGCTAGCGGGTAGTGAGACCCAGTACTTC; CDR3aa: CASSGRLAGSETQYF
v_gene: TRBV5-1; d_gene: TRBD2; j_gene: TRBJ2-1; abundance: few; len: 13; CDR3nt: TGCGCCTGTTCTAGCGGGAGAGACTATGAGCAGTTCTTC; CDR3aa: CACSSGRDYEQFF
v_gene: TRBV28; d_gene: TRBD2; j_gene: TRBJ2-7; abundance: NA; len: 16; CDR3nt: TGTGCCAGCAGTTCCCCCAATAGCGGGAGATGGGACGAGCAGTACTTC; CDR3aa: CASSSPNSGRWDEQYF
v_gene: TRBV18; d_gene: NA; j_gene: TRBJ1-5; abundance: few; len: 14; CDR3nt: TGTGCCAGCTCACCTACAGGGAGGGCCCAGCCCCAGCATTTT; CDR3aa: CASSPTGRAQPQHF
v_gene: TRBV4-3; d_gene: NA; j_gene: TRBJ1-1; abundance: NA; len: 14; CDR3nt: TGCGCCAGCAGAAGAGGGCAGATTAACACTGAAGCTTTCTTT; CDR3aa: CASRRGQINTEAFF
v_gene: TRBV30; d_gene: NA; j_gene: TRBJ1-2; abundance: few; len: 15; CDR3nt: TGTGCCTGGAGTGTAGCGGGCAGGACGAACTATGGCTACACCTTC; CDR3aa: CAWSVAGRTNYGYTF
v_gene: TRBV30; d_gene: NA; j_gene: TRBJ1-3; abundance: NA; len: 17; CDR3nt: TGTGCCTGGAGTGTGCGGATCGGGGGTAGTTCTGGAAACACCATATATTTT; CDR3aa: CAWSVRIGGSSGNTIYF
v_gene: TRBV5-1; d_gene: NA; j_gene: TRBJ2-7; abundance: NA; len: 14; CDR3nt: TGCGCCAGCAGCTTGTCGGGAGCCCCCTACGAGCAGTACTTC; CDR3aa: CASSLSGAPYEQYF
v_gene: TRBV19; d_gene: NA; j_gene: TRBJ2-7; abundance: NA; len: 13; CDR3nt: TGTGCCAGTAGTTTCGGCGGGACCTACGAGCAGTACTTC; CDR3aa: CASSFGGTYEQYF
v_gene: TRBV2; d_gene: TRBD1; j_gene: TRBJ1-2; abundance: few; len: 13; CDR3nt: TGTGCCAGCAGTGTTCGACAGGGTATAGGCTACACCTTC; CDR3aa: CASSVRQGIGYTF
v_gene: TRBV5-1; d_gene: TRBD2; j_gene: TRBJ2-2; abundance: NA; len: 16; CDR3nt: TGCGCCAGCAGCTTGGGACTAGCGGGAGTTGCCGGGGAGCTGTTTTTT; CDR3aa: CASSLGLAGVAGELFF
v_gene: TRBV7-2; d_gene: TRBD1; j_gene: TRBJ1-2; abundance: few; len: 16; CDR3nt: TGTGCCAGCAGCTTAGCGACGGGACAGGGGGCGAGAGGCTACACCTTC; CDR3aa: CASSLATGQGARGYTF
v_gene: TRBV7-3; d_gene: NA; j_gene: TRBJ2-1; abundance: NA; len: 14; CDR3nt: TGTGCCAGCAGCTTAGGAGGGGACCGCAATGAGCAGTTCTTC; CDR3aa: CASSLGGDRNEQFF
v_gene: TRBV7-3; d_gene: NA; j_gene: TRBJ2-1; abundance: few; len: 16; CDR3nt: TGTGCCAGCAGCTTATCCCGGAGAGGGTCCTACAATGAGCAGTTCTTC; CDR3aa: CASSLSRRGSYNEQFF
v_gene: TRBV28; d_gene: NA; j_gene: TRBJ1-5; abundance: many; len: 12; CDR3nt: TGTGCCAGCAGTTCGGAGGTTCAGCCCCAGCATTTT; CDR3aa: CASSSEVQPQHF
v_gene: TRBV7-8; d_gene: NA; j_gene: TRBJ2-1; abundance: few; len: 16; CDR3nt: TGTGCCAGCAGAGTAGGGACTCCCAGCTCCTACAATGAGCAGTTCTTC; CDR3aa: CASRVGTPSSYNEQFF
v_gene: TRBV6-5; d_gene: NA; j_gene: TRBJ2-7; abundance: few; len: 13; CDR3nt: TGTGCCAGCAGTTACTCCAGGGGAGACGAGCAGTACTTC; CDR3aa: CASSYSRGDEQYF
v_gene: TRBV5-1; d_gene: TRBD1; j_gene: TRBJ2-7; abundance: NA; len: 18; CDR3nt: TGCGCCAGCAGCTTGGGGCCCACCGACAGGGATACTCCCTACGAGCAGTACTTC; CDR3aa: CASSLGPTDRDTPYEQYF
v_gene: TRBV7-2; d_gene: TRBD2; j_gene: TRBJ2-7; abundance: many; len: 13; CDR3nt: TGTGCCAGCAGGTCTAGCGGGAAGGGGGAGCAGTACTTC; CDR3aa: CASRSSGKGEQYF
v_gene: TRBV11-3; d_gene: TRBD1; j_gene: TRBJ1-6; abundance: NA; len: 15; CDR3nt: TGTGCCAGCAGCCAGCAGGGGACAGGGAATTCACCCCTCCACTTT; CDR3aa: CASSQQGTGNSPLHF
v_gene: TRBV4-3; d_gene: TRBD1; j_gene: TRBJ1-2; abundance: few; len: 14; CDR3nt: TGCGCCAGCAGCCCTGGACAGGTGGACTATGGCTACACCTTC; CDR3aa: CASSPGQVDYGYTF
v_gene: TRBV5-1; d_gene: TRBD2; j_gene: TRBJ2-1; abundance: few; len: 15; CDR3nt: TGCGCCAGCAGCCAACTAGCGGGAGGGCCCTATGAGCAGTTCTTC; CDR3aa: CASSQLAGGPYEQFF
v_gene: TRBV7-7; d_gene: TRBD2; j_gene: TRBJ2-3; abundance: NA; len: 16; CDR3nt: TGTGCTAGCAGCCCGGGACTAGCGGGGGGCACAGATACGCAGTATTTT; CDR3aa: CASSPGLAGGTDTQYF
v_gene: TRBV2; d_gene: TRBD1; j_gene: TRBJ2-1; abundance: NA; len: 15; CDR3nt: TGTGCCAGCAGTTTGACAGGGGATGGGCACAATGAGCAGTTCTTC; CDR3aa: CASSLTGDGHNEQFF
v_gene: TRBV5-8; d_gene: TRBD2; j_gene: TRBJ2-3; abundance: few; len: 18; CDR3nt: TGTGCCAGCAGCCCCGGGACTAGCGGGGGGTCTTACACAGATACGCAGTATTTT; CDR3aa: CASSPGTSGGSYTDTQYF
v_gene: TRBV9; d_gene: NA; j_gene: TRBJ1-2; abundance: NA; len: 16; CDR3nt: TGTGCCAGCAGCTCCCCCATAGGGGGGGACAACTATGGCTACACCTTC; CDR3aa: CASSSPIGGDNYGYTF
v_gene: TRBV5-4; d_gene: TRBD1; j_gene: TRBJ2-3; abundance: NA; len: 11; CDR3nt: TGTGCCCTCTCGACAGGGAATACGCAGTATTTT; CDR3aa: CALSTGNTQYF
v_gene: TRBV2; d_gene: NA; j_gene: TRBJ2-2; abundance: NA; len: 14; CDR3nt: TGTGCCAGCAGTGGGCAGGCAAACACCGGGGAGCTGTTTTTT; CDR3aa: CASSGQANTGELFF
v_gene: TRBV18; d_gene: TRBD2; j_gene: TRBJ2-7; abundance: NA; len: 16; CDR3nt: TGTGCCAGCTCACAGCCCGGGACTAGCGGGCACTACGAGCAGTACTTC; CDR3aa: CASSQPGTSGHYEQYF
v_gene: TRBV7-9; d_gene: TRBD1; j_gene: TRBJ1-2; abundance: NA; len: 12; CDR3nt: TGTGCCAGCGGCCGGACAGGGGACGGCTACACCTTC; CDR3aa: CASGRTGDGYTF
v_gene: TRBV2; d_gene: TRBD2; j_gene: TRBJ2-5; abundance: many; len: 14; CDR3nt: TGTGCCAGCAGTGGGACTAGCGGGAGAGGGACCCAGTACTTC; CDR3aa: CASSGTSGRGTQYF
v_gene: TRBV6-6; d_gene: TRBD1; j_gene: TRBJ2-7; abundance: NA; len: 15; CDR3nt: TGTGCCAGCAGTCGCACAGGGGGTACAGCCTACGAGCAGTACTTC; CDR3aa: CASSRTGGTAYEQYF
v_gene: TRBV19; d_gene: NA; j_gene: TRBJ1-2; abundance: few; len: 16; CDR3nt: TGTGCCAGTAGTATCGGAATTGAGGACATCCCCTATGGCTACACCTTC; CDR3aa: CASSIGIEDIPYGYTF
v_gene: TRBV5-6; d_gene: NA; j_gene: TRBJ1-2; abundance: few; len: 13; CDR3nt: TGTGCCAGCAGCTTGGGGAGGGGCTCTGGCTACACCTTC; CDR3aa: CASSLGRGSGYTF
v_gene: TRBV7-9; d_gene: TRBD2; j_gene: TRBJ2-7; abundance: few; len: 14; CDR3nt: TGTGCCAGCAGCATCACTAGCGAATCCTACGAGCAGTACTTC; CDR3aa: CASSITSESYEQYF
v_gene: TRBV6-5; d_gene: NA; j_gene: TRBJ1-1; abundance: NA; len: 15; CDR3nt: TGTGCCAGCAGTTACTCGATGGGGAGTGACACTGAAGCTTTCTTT; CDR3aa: CASSYSMGSDTEAFF
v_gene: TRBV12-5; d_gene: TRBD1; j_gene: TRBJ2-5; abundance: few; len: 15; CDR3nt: TGTGCTAGTGCTTACACCCAGGGGGCTATGGAGACCCAGTACTTC; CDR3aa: CASAYTQGAMETQYF
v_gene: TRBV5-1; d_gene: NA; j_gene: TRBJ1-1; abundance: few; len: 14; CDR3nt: TGCGCCAGCAGCTCAGGGCCGGAGAGCACTGAAGCTTTCTTT; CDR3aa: CASSSGPESTEAFF
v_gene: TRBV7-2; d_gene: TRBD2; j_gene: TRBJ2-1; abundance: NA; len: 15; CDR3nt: TGTGCCAGCAGCTTTCTAGCGGGTAAGAACAATGAGCAGTTCTTC; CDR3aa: CASSFLAGKNNEQFF
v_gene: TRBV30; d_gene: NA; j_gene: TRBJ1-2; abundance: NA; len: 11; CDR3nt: TGTGCCTGGGGGCCGGAAGGCGGCTACACCTTC; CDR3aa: CAWGPEGGYTF
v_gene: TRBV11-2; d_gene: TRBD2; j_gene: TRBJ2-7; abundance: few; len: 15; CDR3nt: TGTGCCAGCAGCTTAGATCGCGGGAGTTATTACGAGCAGTACTTC; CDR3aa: CASSLDRGSYYEQYF
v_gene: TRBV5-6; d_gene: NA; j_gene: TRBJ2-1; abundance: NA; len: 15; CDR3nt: TGTGCCAGCATCCCATCGCTAAACTCCTACAATGAGCAGTTCTTC; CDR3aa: CASIPSLNSYNEQFF
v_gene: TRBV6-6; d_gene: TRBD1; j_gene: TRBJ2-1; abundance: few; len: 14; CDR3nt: TGTGCCAGCAGGACCGGGACAGGGGGCATTGAGCAGTTCTTC; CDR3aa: CASRTGTGGIEQFF
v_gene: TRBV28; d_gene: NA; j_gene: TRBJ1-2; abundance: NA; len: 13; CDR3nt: TGTGCCAGCAGTCCCTTAGCGGGGAATGGCTACACCTTC; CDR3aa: CASSPLAGNGYTF
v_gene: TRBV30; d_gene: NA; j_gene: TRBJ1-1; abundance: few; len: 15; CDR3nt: TGTGCCTGGAGTCCGCCGGGGTCGAGGAACACTGAAGCTTTCTTT; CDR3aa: CAWSPPGSRNTEAFF
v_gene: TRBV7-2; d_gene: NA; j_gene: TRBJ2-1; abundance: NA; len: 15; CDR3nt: TGTGCCAGCAGCTTAAATCCAGCGGGCTCCAATGAGCAGTTCTTC; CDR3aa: CASSLNPAGSNEQFF
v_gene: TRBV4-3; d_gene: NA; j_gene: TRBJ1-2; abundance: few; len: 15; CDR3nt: TGCGCCAGCAGCCAGGAACGGGGGGGACTAGGAGGCTACACCTTC; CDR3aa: CASSQERGGLGGYTF
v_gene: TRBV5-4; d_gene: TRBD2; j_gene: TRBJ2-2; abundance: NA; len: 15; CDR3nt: TGTGCCAGCAGCACCGGACTAGCGGGGACCGGGGAGCTGTTTTTT; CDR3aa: CASSTGLAGTGELFF
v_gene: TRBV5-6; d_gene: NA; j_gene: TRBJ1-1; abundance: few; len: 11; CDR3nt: TGTGCCAGCAGTCGACAGACTGAAGCTTTCTTT; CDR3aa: CASSRQTEAFF
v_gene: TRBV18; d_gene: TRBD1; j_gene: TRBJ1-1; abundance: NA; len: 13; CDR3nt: TGTGCCAGCTCTCGGGACAGGGGCACTGAAGCTTTCTTT; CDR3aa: CASSRDRGTEAFF
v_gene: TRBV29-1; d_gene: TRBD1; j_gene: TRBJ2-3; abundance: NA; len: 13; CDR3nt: TGCAGCGTTAGGACAGGGCTCACAGATACGCAGTATTTT; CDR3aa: CSVRTGLTDTQYF